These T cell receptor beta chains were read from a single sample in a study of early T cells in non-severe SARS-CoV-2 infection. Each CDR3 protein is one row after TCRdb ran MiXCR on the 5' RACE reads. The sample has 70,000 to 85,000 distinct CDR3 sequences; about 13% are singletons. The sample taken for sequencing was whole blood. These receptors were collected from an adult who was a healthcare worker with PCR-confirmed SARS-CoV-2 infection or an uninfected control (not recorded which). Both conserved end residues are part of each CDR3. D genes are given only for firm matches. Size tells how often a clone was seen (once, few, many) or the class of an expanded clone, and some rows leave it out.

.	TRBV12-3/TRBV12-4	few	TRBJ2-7	TGTGCCAGCAGCTTCGTAGTTGGTTCCTACGAGCAGTACTTC	CASSFVVGSYEQYF
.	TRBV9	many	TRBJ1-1	TGTGCCAGCAGCGTAGATGGAGGACCTCTAGAAGCTTTCTTT	CASSVDGGPLEAFF
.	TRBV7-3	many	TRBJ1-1	TGTGCCAGCAGCTTAGTAGGGGTTCCCTCTGAAGCTTTCTTT	CASSLVGVPSEAFF
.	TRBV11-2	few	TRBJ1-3	TGTGCCAGCAGCCCACGGAGCGGGCTGAGCTCTGGAAACACCATATATTTT	CASSPRSGLSSGNTIYF
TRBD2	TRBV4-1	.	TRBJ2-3	TGCGCCAGCAGCCAAGCACTAGCGACGGGGGCAGATACGCAGTATTTT	CASSQALATGADTQYF
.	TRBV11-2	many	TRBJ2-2	TGTGCCAGCAGCCACCGTGGGCCCCGGCCTAACACCGGGGAGCTGTTTTTT	CASSHRGPRPNTGELFF
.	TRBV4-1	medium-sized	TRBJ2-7	TGCGCCAGCAGCCAGGGGCGGGGAACGTATTACGAGCAGTACTTC	CASSQGRGTYYEQYF
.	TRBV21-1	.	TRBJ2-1	TGTGCCAGCAGCAAATATCGGGTTGAGCAGTTCTTC	CASSKYRVEQFF
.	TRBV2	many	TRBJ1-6	TGTGCCAGCAGTGTGGACCGAACACCCCTCCACTTT	CASSVDRTPLHF
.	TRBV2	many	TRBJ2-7	TGTGCCAGCAAACAGGACCACTACGAGCAGTACTTC	CASKQDHYEQYF
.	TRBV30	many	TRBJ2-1	TGTGCCTGGAGTAGGAGCTCCTACAATGAGCAGTTCTTC	CAWSRSSYNEQFF
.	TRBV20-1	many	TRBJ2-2	TGCAGTGCTAGAGATGGTGGGAGCAACACCGGGGAGCTGTTTTTT	CSARDGGSNTGELFF
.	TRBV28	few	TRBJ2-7	TGTGCCAGCAGCATTACCGGGACTGGAACCTACGAGCAGTACTTC	CASSITGTGTYEQYF
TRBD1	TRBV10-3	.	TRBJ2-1	TGTGCCATCAGTGAGCCTGGACAGGGGGCGCTTAATGAGCAGTTCTTC	CAISEPGQGALNEQFF
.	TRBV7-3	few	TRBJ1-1	TGTGCCAGCAGCTCGACAGGCAGTAAGGCTGAAGCTTTCTTT	CASSSTGSKAEAFF
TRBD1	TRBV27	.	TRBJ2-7	TGTGCCAGCAGTTTATCTCAGGGGGCAGCCTACGAGCAGTACTTC	CASSLSQGAAYEQYF
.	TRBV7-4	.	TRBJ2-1	TGTGCCAGCAGCTTTGAAGGGCATGAGCAGTTCTTC	CASSFEGHEQFF
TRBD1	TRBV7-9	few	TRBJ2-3	TGTGCCAGCAGCTCCGGACAGGGGGCAGATACGCAGTATTTT	CASSSGQGADTQYF
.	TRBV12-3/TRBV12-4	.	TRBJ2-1	TGTGCCAGCAGTTCGTCCCCCCGGGACCCAGCCGGCAATGAGCAGTTCTTC	CASSSSPRDPAGNEQFF
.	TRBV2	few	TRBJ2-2	TGTGCCAGCACCCAAGAGGGCAGGGTAGCCGGGGAGCTGTTTTTT	CASTQEGRVAGELFF
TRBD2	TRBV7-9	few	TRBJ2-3	TGTGCCAGCAGACTCGGACTAGCGGGGGGCACAGATACGCAGTATTTT	CASRLGLAGGTDTQYF
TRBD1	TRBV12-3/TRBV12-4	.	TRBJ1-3	TGTGCCAGCAGGTTCCTCTCGCCCGGGACAGGAGGAAACACCATATATTTT	CASRFLSPGTGGNTIYF
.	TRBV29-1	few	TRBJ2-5	TGCAGCGCGGCAGGCGGAGAGACCCAGTACTTC	CSAAGGETQYF
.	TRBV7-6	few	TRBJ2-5	TGTGCCAGCAGCTTAGCCCTGGGGGGCCAAGAGACCCAGTACTTC	CASSLALGGQETQYF
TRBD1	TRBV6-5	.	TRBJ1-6	TGTGCCAGCAGTCTGGGGACAGGGAGCTCCTATAATTCACCCCTCCACTTT	CASSLGTGSSYNSPLHF
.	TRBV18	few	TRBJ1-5	TGTGCCAGCTCACCAGGAAGGGGGGATCAGCCCCAGCATTTT	CASSPGRGDQPQHF
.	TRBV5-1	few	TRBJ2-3	TGCGCCAGCAGCTCGGAGGGGTTTCACACAGATACGCAGTATTTT	CASSSEGFHTDTQYF
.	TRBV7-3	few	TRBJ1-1	TGTGCCAGCAGCGTGGACGGACTGAACACTGAAGCTTTCTTT	CASSVDGLNTEAFF
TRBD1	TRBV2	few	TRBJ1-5	TGTGCCAGCAGTGACCGAACAGGGGCCTTCTGGCAGCCCCAGCATTTT	CASSDRTGAFWQPQHF
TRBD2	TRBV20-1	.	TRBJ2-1	TGCAGTGCTAGAGCCTTCCGGCAAGCGGGGCGATCAGATGAGCAGTTCTTC	CSARAFRQAGRSDEQFF
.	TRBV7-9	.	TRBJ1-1	TGTGCCAGCAGCTCCCTGGGACAGAACACTGAAGCTTTCTTT	CASSSLGQNTEAFF
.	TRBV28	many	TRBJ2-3	TGTGCCAGCAGTTCACGGGGGGATACGCAGTATTTT	CASSSRGDTQYF
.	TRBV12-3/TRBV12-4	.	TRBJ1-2	TGTGCCAGCAGTGGGACCAGCTTAGGCTACACCTTC	CASSGTSLGYTF
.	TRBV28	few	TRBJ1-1	TGTGCCAGCAACGGCAGGGCGAGGACTGAAGCTTTCTTT	CASNGRARTEAFF
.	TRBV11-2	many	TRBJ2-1	TGTGCCAGCAGCCCCGACACGTCCGGGGTCAATGAGCAGTTCTTC	CASSPDTSGVNEQFF
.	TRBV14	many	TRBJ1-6	TGTGCCAGCAGCCATAATTCACCCCTCCACTTT	CASSHNSPLHF
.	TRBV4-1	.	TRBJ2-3	TGCGCCAGCAGCCGATACGGAAGAGCAGATACGCAGTATTTT	CASSRYGRADTQYF
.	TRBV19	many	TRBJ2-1	TGTGCCAGTAGTATAGGGCAGGGTGCGGGCTACAATGAGCAGTTCTTC	CASSIGQGAGYNEQFF
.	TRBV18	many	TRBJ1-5	TGTGCCAGCTCACCAGGTCTAAACAGGATACCTTATAGCAATCAGCCCCAGCATTTT	CASSPGLNRIPYSNQPQHF
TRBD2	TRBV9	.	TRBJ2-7	TGTGCCAGCAGCGTACTAGCGGGAAACGACGAGCAGTACTTC	CASSVLAGNDEQYF
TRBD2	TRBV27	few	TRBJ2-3	TGTGCCAGCAGAGAGCGGGGGGGCTTCGATACGCAGTATTTT	CASRERGGFDTQYF
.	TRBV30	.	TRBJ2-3	TGTGCCTGGAGTACCAAACGGACAGATACGCAGTATTTT	CAWSTKRTDTQYF
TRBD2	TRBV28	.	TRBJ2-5	TGTGCCAGCAGTTTAGCGACTAGCGGGACCGTCGAAGAGACCCAGTACTTC	CASSLATSGTVEETQYF
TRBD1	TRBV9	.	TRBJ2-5	TGTGCCAGCAGCGCAGGGGGCCTGCAAGAGACCCAGTACTTC	CASSAGGLQETQYF
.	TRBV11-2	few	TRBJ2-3	TGTGCCAGCAGCTTAGAATTTGCGAGACCTAGCACAGATACGCAGTATTTT	CASSLEFARPSTDTQYF